This T cell receptor beta chain is drawn from a study of monozygotic twins with inflammatory bowel disease (dated 2019 in TCRdb). In the study overall: The complete study included around 30 monozygotic twin pairs: 19 IBD-discordant Danish pairs and nine German pairs, of which four were IBD-concordant and five were IBD-discordant. The search for disease-associated traits relied mainly on comparing, within discordant pairs, IBD patients with their genetically identical healthy co-twins. Each individual had, on average, about 151 000 unique TCRalpha sequences and 181 000 unique TCRbeta sequences available for analysis. Results and caveats for the whole study, not just this receptor: Concordant and discordant twins showed no difference in repertoire similarity, possibly because of limited statistical power. The analysis was unable to tell different T cell subtypes apart. Because patients received different immunosuppressive treatments, the repertoires may have picked up extra background noise and variability between individuals. A decrease in TCRbeta repertoire diversity, as measured by inverse Simpson index, was observed in IBD patients compared with their healthy co-twins. The results gave no support for a single strong signal or clonotype linked to IBD. Compared with healthy twins, IBD patients shared fewer clonotypes with other individuals, and the difference was most pronounced in patients with signs of disease activity.

The library was generated by 5' RACE. Each TCR library was prepared from roughly 3.5 ug of total RNA. For each sample, cDNA synthesis with SMARTScribe reverse transcriptase was split into eight separate reactions. Unique molecular identifiers containing a 6-nucleotide sample barcode were introduced through template switching during cDNA synthesis. TCRalpha and TCRbeta cDNA was amplified in two nested PCRs of roughly 16 and 10 cycles, and bead purification was carried out after each PCR. Before amplification, the cDNA was treated with uracil DNA-glycosylase and purified using the QIAquick PCR purification kit. In the second PCR, Illumina TruSeq-compatible adapters and sample-specific barcodes were added. TapeStation and Qubit were used to check library quality and concentration, and roughly 5.5 ng of each library was pooled. Sequencing of the pooled libraries was done on an Illumina HiSeq2500 single-index Rapid Run using custom sequencing primers and 2 x 100 bp reads. The original methods were these. UMI-based consensus assembly with MiGEC version 1.2.6 was used to correct PCR and sequencing errors. MiXCR version 2.1.1 was used for V(D)J alignment, clonotype assembly and CDR3 extraction. Normalisation of gene usage, clonotype sharing and MAIT/NKT TCR abundance was achieved by analysing the top 1000, 10 000 and 20 000 clonotypes per sample. Diversity was computed as the inverse Simpson index with the vegan R package after downsampling to 27 000 UMIs. Paired Mann-Whitney U tests on discordant twin pairs were used, with Benjamini-Hochberg multiple-testing correction. With the reads reprocessed by TCRdb, a single entry stands for each CDR3 protein sequence and no DNA is reported. TCRdb assigned the V and J calls; the authors' analysis was not used. This sample's records show fewer than 400,000 distinct CDR3 sequences. The ten largest clones add up to roughly 5.2% of the sample.

Of note for this clonotype: Its recognized antigen is unknown.

From cysteine to phenylalanine, the CDR3 is 16 amino acids long. No DNA accompanies this entry. Looking up the germline V gene yields CDR1 SGHTA and CDR2 FQGNSA. From each donor, an approximately 2.3 ml peripheral blood sample was drawn into PAXgene tubes and stored at -80 degrees C. Without any T cell sorting, total RNA was extracted from whole blood using the PAXgene blood miRNA kit on an automated QIAcube. Peripheral blood from monozygotic twin pairs, either concordant or discordant for inflammatory bowel disease, underwent deep TCRalpha and TCRbeta repertoire profiling that used unique molecular barcoding. Smoking habits were recorded for all twin pairs, with individuals classified as current, former or never smokers.

The chain couples TRBV7-2 to TRBJ2-3; the D call of TRBD1 rests on TCRdb alone, since no DNA is present to check it. Sequenced sample: blood. The TCR originated in a human donor with ulcerative colitis or Crohn's disease, or a healthy co-twin of an affected twin (not recorded which). The encoded CDR3 is CASSPPLWRVTDTQYF.